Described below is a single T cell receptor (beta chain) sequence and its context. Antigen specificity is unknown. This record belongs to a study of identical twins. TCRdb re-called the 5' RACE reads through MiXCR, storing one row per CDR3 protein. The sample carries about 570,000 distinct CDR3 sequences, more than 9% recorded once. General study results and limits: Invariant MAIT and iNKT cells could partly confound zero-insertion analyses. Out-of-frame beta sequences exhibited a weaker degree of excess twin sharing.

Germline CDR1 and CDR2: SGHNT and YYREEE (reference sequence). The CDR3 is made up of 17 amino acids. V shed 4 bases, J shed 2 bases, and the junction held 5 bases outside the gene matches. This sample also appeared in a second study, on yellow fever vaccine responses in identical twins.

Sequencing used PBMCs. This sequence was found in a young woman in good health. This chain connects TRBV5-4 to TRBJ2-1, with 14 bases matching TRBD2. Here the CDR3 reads CASSRGLAGETYNEQFF. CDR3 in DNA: TGTGCCAGCAGCCGGGGACTAGCGGGAGAGACCTACAATGAGCAGTTCTTC.